The 2 T cell receptor beta chains below come from one sample, sequenced in a study of shared clonotypes between healthy human individuals. Sequencing was performed with immunoSEQ multiplex PCR; in TCRdb, only in-frame clones are kept and a portion is missing. The table includes about 1,800,000 clones, about 95% detected once. Naive-designated CD8 cells lacked CD45RO, were positively enriched for CCR7, and omitted terminally differentiated effector memory CD45RA+ cells. The specimen sequenced was naive CD8+ T cells sorted from blood. The receptors here all came from a man in his late teens or twenties in good health.

The chain employs TRBV9 and TRBJ2-2; unclear D gene. V lost 6 bases, J lost 1 base, and 4 bases lay in between. CDR1 is SGDLS and CDR2 is YYNGEE in the germline V gene. The length of the CDR3 is 12 residues. In DNA form, the CDR3 reads TGTGCCAGCACGAAGAACACCGGGGAGCTGTTTTTT. It specifies CASTKNTGELFF. Looking up the rest from reference TRBV9 and TRBJ2-2 gives the full variable domain: DSGVTQTPKHLITATGQRVTLRCSPRSGDLSVYWYQQSLDQGLQFLIQYYNGEERAKGNILERFSAQQFPDLHSELNLSSLELGDSALYFCASTKNTGELFFGEGSRLTVL.

This clone was seen only once. V gene TRBV6-1 combines with J gene TRBJ1-6; the match to TRBD1 covers 9 bases. CDR1 is MNHNS and CDR2 is SASEGT in the germline V gene. The CDR3 extends over 14 amino acids. Trimming removed 6 bases from V and 7 bases from J; junction bases left unmatched: 4. CDR3 amino acids: CASSRDRANSPLHF. The CDR3 nucleotides read TGTGCCAGCAGCCGGGACAGGGCGAATTCACCCCTCCACTTT.